The clone carrying this TCR beta chain has a handful of counts. What it binds is not known. Once RNA had been extracted, it was reverse transcribed into cDNA to act as the sequencing template. The protocol was immunoSEQ multiplex PCR, while the TCRdb copy is restricted to in-frame clones and leaves out a portion. The table has about 90,000 clones, 44% seen once. This entry is derived from a study of CD8+ T cells in alopecia areata. About the study: Treatment comprised oral tofacitinib, 5 to 10 mg twice daily, in treated patients.

Treatment defined: oral pan-JAK inhibitor, 5-10 mg twice daily. Study-wide findings and caveats: A large proportion of expanded lesional clones were detected persisting in scalp and blood during tofacitinib.

V was clipped by 8 bases and J by 6 bases, with 16 bases between them. The CDR3 has 13 residues. The germline gives CDR1 LNHDA, CDR2 SQIVND (reference sequence). The gene calls are TRBV19 and TRBJ1-1; D not resolved. This sequence originates from a human donor with alopecia areata. The sample was CD8+ T cells sorted from blood, taken at week 24, from a patient treated with tofacitinib. The CDR3 loop reads CASLSGLFAEAFF. The DNA of the CDR3 is TGTGCCAGTCTGAGTGGACTTTTCGCTGAAGCTTTCTTT.